This T cell receptor (beta chain) was obtained from a study of regulatory T cells in long-lasting Graves disease. General study findings and limits: Persistent Graves' patients showed a TCR diversity that was lower than that of newly diagnosed ones. There were preferences for TRBV28, TRBJ1-2 and TRBJ2-5 in persistent disease. Limited samples may have lowered accuracy.

Arm-PCR of CDR3 regions and iRepertoire HTBI primers were used to build TCR beta libraries. TCRdb fed the multiplex PCR reads into MiXCR, producing one record per CDR3 protein. The sample contains around 460,000 distinct CDR3 sequences, about 20% of which appear only once. Trimming removed 5 bases from V and 6 bases from J, with 14 bases in between. CDR3 length: 14 amino acids. Germline V CDR1 and CDR2: SGHTA, FQGNSA. This clonotype was counted between two and nine times. Its antigen remains unknown. Time point meaning: persistent/refractory GD, antithyroid drugs over 5 years with positive TRAb. Scientists built the TCR library using RNA that was extracted from PBMCs. Graves' disease diagnosis was established per American Thyroid Association guidelines.

V is TRBV7-2 and J is TRBJ1-5; a weak D match, TRBD1 (5 bases). Material: peripheral blood mononuclear cells (PBMCs), obtained when the disease was refractory, from a patient treated with antithyroid drugs. This clonotype was sampled from a female donor with Graves disease. CDR3 sequence (DNA): TGTGCCAGCAGCCCTCGTTTTGGGGGTCAGCCCCAGCATTTT. Protein product: CASSPRFGGQPQHF.